The source of this T cell receptor beta chain is a study of blood T cell repertoires in COVID-19. Looking at the study overall: Both acute and convalescent COVID-19 samples were obtained from the United States, Italy and Spain. The cDNA or gDNA used as material had been derived from T cells, B-cell-depleted T cells, or PBMCs.

Original processing notes: From reference gene primer amplification, estimates of nucleated cell counts were derived. The method was immunoSEQ multiplex PCR; TCRdb's version includes in-frame clones alone and lacks a portion of them. That table is the source of V, J and clone size, and D and trimming were worked out from the DNA. Of about 99,000 clones detected, roughly 80% appear once; the ten largest clones hold 3% to 4%. This CDR3 has 13 amino acids. CDR1 and CDR2 from the germline V gene are MDHEN and SYDVKM. V lost 9 bases and J lost 6, with 17 bases in between. The sample consisted of peripheral blood. The chain employs TRBV28 and TRBJ1-2; a possible D gene is TRBD1 (5 bases). The TCR comes from a woman older than 75 with active or convalescent COVID-19. CDR3 loop: CASGYRGGNGYTF. CDR3 DNA sequence: TGTGCCAGTGGATATCGGGGGGGAAATGGCTACACCTTC.